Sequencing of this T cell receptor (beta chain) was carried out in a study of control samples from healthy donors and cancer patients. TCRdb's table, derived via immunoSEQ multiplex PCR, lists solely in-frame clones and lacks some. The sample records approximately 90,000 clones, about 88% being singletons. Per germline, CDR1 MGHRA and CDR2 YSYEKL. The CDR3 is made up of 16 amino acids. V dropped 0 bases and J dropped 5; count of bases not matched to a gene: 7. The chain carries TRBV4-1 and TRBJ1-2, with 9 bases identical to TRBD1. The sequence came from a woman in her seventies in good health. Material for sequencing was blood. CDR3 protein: CASSQDLDRGLYGYTF. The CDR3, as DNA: TGCGCCAGCAGCCAAGATCTGGACAGGGGCCTATATGGCTACACCTTC.